The rows below give T cell receptor beta chains drawn from one sample of a study of PD-1 blockade in mismatch repair-deficient tumors. Only in-frame clones appear in the TCRdb table, and some are missing; sequencing was by immunoSEQ multiplex PCR. In the table there are 130,000 or so clones, approximately 90% of which are singletons. Sequencing was performed on peripheral blood, taken 44 weeks after starting pembrolizumab. These receptors all stem from an adult with mismatch repair-deficient cancer. The CDR3 runs from the conserved cysteine through the conserved F or W. A D gene is named only where the DNA matches it firmly.

TRBD1	TRBV10-3	TRBJ2-1	TGTGCCATCAGGCCGGGACAGGGGAACAATGAGCAGTTCTTC	CAIRPGQGNNEQFF
NA	TRBV7-2	TRBJ2-3	TGTGCCAGCTCTGGGAACCCGGGGACGCAGTATTTT	CASSGNPGTQYF
TRBD2	TRBV7-2	TRBJ2-1	TGTGCCAGCAGCTTCCTAGCGGGAGGTAACAATGAGCAGTTCTTC	CASSFLAGGNNEQFF
TRBD2	TRBV7-2	TRBJ2-2	TGTGCCAGCAGCTTAGCCGGGGCGGGAGGGATGACCGGGGAGCTGTTTTTT	CASSLAGAGGMTGELFF
NA	TRBV6-1	TRBJ2-1	TGTGCCAGCAGTGAAGCACTAGGAGGCTACAATGAGCAGTTCTTC	CASSEALGGYNEQFF
NA	TRBV5-4	TRBJ1-5	TGTGCCAGCAGCACCGACAGAAACAATCAGCCCCAGCATTTT	CASSTDRNNQPQHF
NA	TRBV6-1	TRBJ2-1	TGTGCCAGCAGCCCCGCGCCAGACTACAATGAGCAGTTCTTC	CASSPAPDYNEQFF
TRBD1	TRBV6-5	TRBJ1-3	TGTGCCAGCAGTTACTCCCCAGGGGGCTCTGGAAACACCATATATTTT	CASSYSPGGSGNTIYF
NA	TRBV6-5	TRBJ2-5	TGTGCCAGCAGACGGAGAACCCAAGAGACCCAGTACTTC	CASRRRTQETQYF
NA	TRBV11-2	TRBJ1-4	TGTGCCAGCAGCTTAGATCGGGAGGCACCCCCAAGGGGAAAACTGTTTTTT	CASSLDREAPPRGKLFF